This entry lists 16 T cell receptor beta chains sequenced from one sample in a study of monozygotic twins with cystic fibrosis. Libraries were prepared by immunoSEQ multiplex PCR; TCRdb keeps only in-frame clonotypes and omits some of them. The sample includes tens of thousands of clones, 95% to 98% seen only once; the top ten take around 0.15%. Input material: blood. The receptors were gathered from a girl between 10 and 17 years old with cystic fibrosis.

The rearrangement links TRBV29-1 to TRBJ2-1; TRBD2 agrees at 7 bases. V was pared by 5 bases and J by 7 bases, with 11 bases of the junction left unmatched. This CDR3 comprises 14 residues. Germline V CDR1 and CDR2: SQVTM, ANQGSEA. The CDR3 sequence is CSVLAGAHPNEQFF. The CDR3 DNA reads as TGCAGCGTTTTGGCGGGAGCTCACCCGAATGAGCAGTTCTTC.

The chain couples TRBV30 to TRBJ2-6; 11 bases are a match to TRBD1. CDR1 and CDR2 from the germline V gene are GTSNPN and SVGIG (reference sequence). Trimming cost V 5 bases and J 0 bases; bases outside gene matches: 3. The CDR3 contains 16 residues. The CDR3 sequence is CAWGTGGISGANVLTF. For the CDR3, the DNA is TGTGCCTGGGGGACAGGGGGAATCTCTGGGGCCAACGTCCTGACTTTC.

This rearrangement joins TRBV18 to TRBJ1-2, with TRBD1 as a possible D gene (6 bases). V shed 3 bases and J shed 1 base, with 12 bases lying between them. CDR3 length equals 15 residues. Germline CDR1 is KGHSH and CDR2 is LQKENI. The CDR3 sequence is CASSPRQALNYGYTF. The CDR3 DNA follows: TGTGCCAGCTCACCCAGACAGGCCCTTAACTATGGCTACACCTTC.

This chain joins TRBV5-6 and TRBJ2-7, with 9 bases identical to TRBD1. Trimming took 4 bases from V and 3 from J; bases not matched to a gene: 5. The germline V gene has CDR1 SGHDT and CDR2 YYEEEE. The CDR3 is made up of 14 amino acids. CDR3 in DNA: TGTGCCAGCAGCCGGGGGACAGGGCGCTACGAGCAGTACTTC. Translation gives CASSRGTGRYEQYF.

The chain recombines TRBV9 with TRBJ1-3; 7 bases fit TRBD1. The germline V gene encodes CDR1 SGDLS and CDR2 YYNGEE. V was clipped by 3 bases and J by 1 base; unmatched bases: 4. CDR3 size: 15 residues. The CDR3 region is CASSARDRSGNTIYF. CDR3 bases: TGTGCCAGCAGCGCCCGGGACAGATCTGGAAACACCATATATTTT.

The J gene is TRBJ2-1, the V gene TRBV25-1; 9 bases align to TRBD2. V trimming: 3 bases; J trimming: 7 bases; junction bases outside the gene matches: 1. Germline V gene data show CDR1 as MGHDK and CDR2 as SYGVNS. The CDR3 contains 13 residues. CDR3 in amino acids: CASSELAGNEQFF. The CDR3 region has the DNA TGTGCCAGCAGTGAGCTAGCGGGGAATGAGCAGTTCTTC.

The chain recombines TRBV28 with TRBJ1-2; D is possibly TRBD1 (5 bases). Germline CDR1 reads MDHEN; CDR2 reads SYDVKM. The CDR3 is 13 residues long. Trimming took 7 bases from V and 8 from J, leaving 17 bases between them. In DNA form, the CDR3 reads TGTGCCAGCACCGACAGCCCAACAACGGGCTACACCTTC. Translated: CASTDSPTTGYTF.

This chain links TRBV4-3 with TRBJ2-1, with no clear D. The ends were cut back, 0 bases at V and 8 bases at J, with 8 bases in the middle. Germline CDR1 reads LGHNA; CDR2 reads YSLEER. CDR3 length: 13 residues. DNA of the CDR3: TGCGCCAGCAGCCAAGACGCTGGCCATGAGCAGTTCTTC. Protein: CASSQDAGHEQFF.

This sequence joins TRBV29-1 and TRBJ2-7, with 15 bases that match TRBD2. The CDR3 is 14 amino acids. Germline V gives CDR1 SQVTM, CDR2 ANQGSEA. The V segment lost 4 bases and the J segment 4 bases; nucleotides outside the gene matches: 2. This CDR3 reads CSVAGTSGRYEQYF. CDR3 sequence (DNA): TGCAGCGTTGCCGGGACTAGCGGGAGGTACGAGCAGTACTTC.

This clone was found once. The J gene is TRBJ1-1, the V gene TRBV5-1, with TRBD1 as a possible D gene (6 bases). Germline V gives CDR1 SGHRS, CDR2 YFSETQ. Trimming took off 4 bases at V and 3 bases at J, with 16 bases between the two ends. The CDR3 length is 15 residues. The CDR3 sequence: CASSRGLDGDTEAFF. CDR3 sequence (DNA): TGCGCCAGCAGCAGGGGGTTGGATGGGGACACTGAAGCTTTCTTT. Full variable domain (rest looked up from reference TRBV5-1 and TRBJ1-1): KAGVTQTPRYLIKTRGQQVTLSCSPISGHRSVSWYQQTPGQGLQFLFEYFSETQRNKGNFPGRFSGRQFSNSRSEMNVSTLELGDSALYLCASSRGLDGDTEAFFGQGTRLTVV.

V gene TRBV5-5 combines with J gene TRBJ1-2; 7 nucleotides line up with TRBD1. Germline V gene sequence: CDR1 SGHKS, CDR2 YYEKEE (reference sequence). This CDR3 contains 13 residues. V lost 1 base to trimming and J lost 8 bases; unmatched junction nucleotides: 5. The CDR3 region has the DNA TGTGCCAGCAGCTTGTCAGGGGGATACGGCTACACCTTC. Translation: CASSLSGGYGYTF.

CDR3 in amino acids: CASSESWGWAEAFF. The CDR3, as DNA: TGTGCCAGCAGTGAATCTTGGGGCTGGGCTGAAGCTTTCTTT. This chain uses TRBV25-1 with TRBJ1-1; D might be TRBD1 (5 bases). Trimming removed 1 base from V and 6 bases from J, with 12 bases in between. This CDR3 spans 14 amino acids. Germline V gene sequence: CDR1 MGHDK, CDR2 SYGVNS.

This chain connects TRBV18 to TRBJ2-3, with D maybe TRBD1 (5 bases). CDR1 is KGHSH, CDR2 LQKENI, per germline. CDR3 length: 17 residues. V shed 3 bases and J shed 2 bases, with 18 bases lying between them. The CDR3 region has the DNA TGTGCCAGCTCACCGCGAGTTTTCAGGGTACCCACAGATACGCAGTATTTT. Amino acid sequence: CASSPRVFRVPTDTQYF.

The rearrangement uses TRBV5-1 and TRBJ2-3; TRBD2 matches at 10 bases. The trim removed 0 bases at V and 1 base at J, leaving 5 bases unmatched. Germline V CDR1 and CDR2: SGHRS, YFSETQ. The CDR3 has 17 residues. The chain's CDR3 is CASSLGSSGRGTDTQYF. The CDR3 DNA is TGCGCCAGCAGCTTGGGATCTAGCGGGAGAGGCACAGATACGCAGTATTTT.

The chain links TRBV20-1 to TRBJ1-1; possible D gene TRBD1, 6 bases. V gave up 2 bases and J gave up 11 bases, with 12 bases separating them. This CDR3 region has 11 residues. Germline CDR1 is DFQATT and CDR2 is SNEGSKA (reference sequence). The CDR3 sequence: CSARTGSEAFF. CDR3 nucleotide sequence: TGCAGTGCTAGAACAGGGTCGGAGGCTTTCTTT.

This chain links TRBV29-1 with TRBJ2-1; D is perhaps TRBD1 (5 bases). Per the germline V gene, CDR1 is SQVTM and CDR2 is ANQGSEA. V was cut by 8 bases and J by 7 bases, with 12 bases left in between. The CDR3 is 11 amino acids. The CDR3 bases are TGCAGCTCAGGACACGGGAATGAGCAGTTCTTC. Amino acid sequence: CSSGHGNEQFF.